This T cell receptor beta chain was observed in a study of T cell repertoires in cytomegalovirus infection. On the study more broadly: Selected CMV epitopes included recently identified HLA-C-restricted ones as well as well-studied HLA-B-restricted ones. TCR beta signatures that were public indicated CMV infection and matching HLA type.

V dropped 6 bases and J dropped 3; count of bases not matched to a gene: 11. The CDR3 runs 16 residues. Germline-derived CDR1 and CDR2 are MNHEY and SMNVEV (reference sequence). TCRdb reprocessed the reads via MiXCR and lists one record per CDR3 protein. The sample consists of about 500,000 distinct CDR3 sequences, around 35% of them appearing once. Of note for this clonotype: As yet, its antigen is unknown.

The receptor's source is a human donor in good health (CMV status not recorded). Some clones in this sample may be carry-over from other donors' samples. Source: cultured PBMCs, taken from culture after CMV antigen stimulation. V is TRBV27 and J is TRBJ2-1; 7 bases fit TRBD2. The CDR3 is CASSQGGLIVYNEQFF. The CDR3 region has the DNA TGTGCCAGCAGCCAGGGAGGGCTGATAGTCTACAATGAGCAGTTCTTC.